Included here is one T cell receptor beta chain sequence, with context. Its antigen remains unknown. From the reads, TCRdb called clonotypes with MiXCR, one entry per CDR3 protein. Here the sample spans fewer than 60,000 distinct CDR3 sequences, 15% to 20% being singletons. These data are taken from a study of T cell repertoires in cytomegalovirus infection. Study as a whole: Epitope selection comprised recently identified HLA-C-restricted CMV epitopes and well-studied HLA-B-restricted CMV epitopes. General observations from the study: What dominated the ex vivo response were HLA-C-restricted CMV-specific TCR beta clonotypes.

J was trimmed by 2 bases and V by 5 bases; bases with no gene match: 16. The CDR3 totals 20 residues. Per the germline V gene, CDR1 is SEHNR and CDR2 is FQNEAQ (reference sequence). The clonotype comes from a human donor in good health (CMV status not recorded). Some clones in this sample may be carry-over from other donors' samples. Here the sequenced sample was CD8+ T cells from cultured PBMCs, taken from culture after CMV antigen stimulation. V and J are TRBV7-9 and TRBJ2-2; 11 positions match TRBD1. The CDR3 sequence is CASSPPLGTGGALNTGELFF. CDR3 coding DNA: TGTGCCAGCAGCCCGCCCCTGGGGACAGGGGGGGCCCTAAACACCGGGGAGCTGTTTTTT.